This T cell receptor beta chain was found in a study of control samples from healthy donors and cancer patients (dated by TCRdb to 2020 to 2022). Library method: the immunoSEQ multiplex PCR assay. TCRdb re-hosts the immuneACCESS table, in-frame sequences only. Its copies lack some clones; in the studies checked, an unresolved V gene accounts for under half of them, and the cause for the rest is not known. Here the sample has about 94,000 clones; 75% to 95% occur a single time. The ten largest clones add up to about 4% of the sample. On this clone itself: What this receptor recognizes is not known. There are no base qualities to consult, and no much larger clone falls within one base.

This TCR was sampled from a young woman in good health. The sequencing input was blood.

CDR3 sequence: CASSWTGSYEQYF. The nucleotide sequence reads as follows: TGCGCCAGCAGCTGGACGGGTTCCTACGAGCAGTACTTC. The chain couples TRBV5-1 to TRBJ2-7; the D gene cannot be named for sure. The CDR1 and CDR2 encoded by the germline V gene are SGHRS and YFSETQ. Its CDR3 holds 13 amino acids, cysteine through phenylalanine. Left in the record is the CDR3 DNA by itself, 39 bases read in frame from the first base. At the junction V is shortened by 3 bases and J by 1 base, with 8 bases in between.